One sample yielded the 8 T cell receptor beta chains listed below, sequenced in a study of blood T cell repertoires in COVID-19. The protocol was immunoSEQ multiplex PCR, while the TCRdb copy is restricted to in-frame clones and leaves out a portion. The sample has about 230,000 clones, roughly 79% seen once. Specimen: peripheral blood. These receptors came from a woman older than 75 with COVID-19, enrolled during active disease.

J is TRBJ1-1 and V is TRBV7-2, with unresolved D. In germline, CDR1 is SGHTA, CDR2 FQGNSA. The V end was cut by 3 bases, the J end by 2 bases, with 10 bases between. The length of the CDR3 is 14 residues. CDR3 DNA: TGTGCCAGCAGCTTGTATCCGACTAACACTGAAGCTTTCTTT. Encoded protein: CASSLYPTNTEAFF.

The CDR3 coding sequence is TGTGCCAGCAGTTCCCCGGGACAGAACTCCTACGAGCAGTACTTC. Amino acid sequence: CASSSPGQNSYEQYF. The chain employs TRBV28 and TRBJ2-7; 7 nucleotides agree with TRBD1. V lost 4 bases and J lost 0; bases outside the gene matches: 6. Germline V CDR1 and CDR2: MDHEN, SYDVKM. The CDR3 covers 15 residues.

This clone has only a few counts. The chain employs TRBV5-4 and TRBJ1-1; a weak D match, TRBD1 (5 bases). The CDR3 covers 12 residues. The V end was cut by 4 bases, the J end by 7 bases, with 11 bases between. The germline V gene encodes CDR1 SGHNT and CDR2 YYREEE (reference sequence). Here the CDR3 DNA reads TGTGCCAGCAGCCGGGGGGGGGTTGAAGCTTTCTTT. It codes for CASSRGGVEAFF.

This clone was found once. The same CDR3 is also encoded by other DNA sequences in this sample. The chain has TRBV19 and TRBJ1-5, with unresolved D. There are 13 residues in the CDR3. Germline assignment: CDR1 LNHDA and CDR2 SQIVND (reference sequence). V was trimmed by 5 bases and J by 2 bases, leaving 7 bases between them. In DNA form, the CDR3 reads TGTGCCAGTAGTTCCCGAGGCAATCAGCCCCAGCATTTT. Translation: CASSSRGNQPQHF. The full variable domain, in which reference TRBV19 and TRBJ1-5 provide the parts outside the CDR3, is DGGITQSPKYLFRKEGQNVTLSCEQNLNHDAMYWYRQDPGQGLRLIYYSQIVNDFQKGDIAEGYSVSREKKESFPLTVTSAQKNPTAFYLCASSSRGNQPQHFGDGTRLSIL.

Here the CDR3 reads CASSLDLAVQYF. In DNA, the CDR3 is TGCGCCAGCAGCTTGGATCTAGCGGTGCAGTATTTT. This rearrangement joins TRBV5-1 to TRBJ2-3; the match to TRBD2 covers 7 bases. The CDR3 has 12 residues. Trimming cost V 0 bases and J 11 bases; bases outside gene matches: 3. CDR1 SGHRS and CDR2 YFSETQ come from the germline V gene.

The chain links TRBV5-5 to TRBJ2-7; 8 bases align to TRBD1. This CDR3 region has 14 residues. Germline V gene lookup returns CDR1 SGHKS and CDR2 YYEKEE (reference sequence). Losses at the gene ends were 0 bases for V and 3 bases for J; bases not matched to a gene: 2. DNA of the CDR3: TGTGCCAGCAGCTTGGTAACAGGGGGCTACGAGCAGTACTTC. Translation: CASSLVTGGYEQYF.

The V and J genes are TRBV19 and TRBJ2-1; the D is unclear. The CDR3 has 12 residues. Germline lookup yields CDR1 LNHDA and CDR2 SQIVND (reference sequence). Trimming removed 7 bases from V and 7 bases from J, with 11 bases in between. The CDR3 DNA sequence: TGTGCCAGTACCGATCGGTGGAATGAGCAGTTCTTC. Encoded protein: CASTDRWNEQFF. Full variable domain (rest looked up from reference TRBV19 and TRBJ2-1): DGGITQSPKYLFRKEGQNVTLSCEQNLNHDAMYWYRQDPGQGLRLIYYSQIVNDFQKGDIAEGYSVSREKKESFPLTVTSAQKNPTAFYLCASTDRWNEQFFGPGTRLTVL.

The V call is TRBV3-1 (or the pseudogene TRBV3-2), the J call TRBJ2-1; 10 bases map to TRBD2. Germline V gene data show CDR1 as LGHDT and CDR2 as YNNKEL (reference sequence). The CDR3 is 22 amino acids. The trim removed 4 bases at V and 5 bases at J, leaving 26 bases unmatched. In DNA, the CDR3 is TGTGCCAGCAGCCCCTCCCACGGTGCGGGAAAAAGGAGCGGGAGGGAGAACAATGAGCAGTTCTTC. It yields the protein CASSPSHGAGKRSGRENNEQFF.